The source of this T cell receptor beta chain is a study of CD8 T cells in Susac syndrome (dated by TCRdb to about 2019). Study-level background: Among the Susac syndrome patients who were sequenced, clinically active disease was present in more than five and clinical remission was observed in eight. At blood withdrawal, Susac syndrome patients were therapy-naive, treated with corticosteroids (with IVIg additionally given to some), or treated with IVIg alone. Whether CD8+ T cell activation and differentiation in Susac syndrome was antigen driven was tested using repertoire sequencing. Summary of the overall study and its limitations: In patients with Susac syndrome, the CD4+ T cell repertoire showed no detectable clonal expansion. The TCR sequencing and HLA analysis was acknowledged to have included a relatively small number of individuals.

Peripheral blood CD8+ and CD4+ T cells from healthy donors, Susac syndrome patients and multiple sclerosis patients were profiled using high-throughput TCR beta sequencing. The Susac syndrome patients fulfilled recently defined diagnostic criteria for definite or probable disease. Bulk CD8+ and CD4+ T cells were purified by magnetic negative isolation, whereas CD8+ TEMRA cells were enriched by FACS. Blood was drawn into EDTA tubes, processed within 24 hours, and PBMCs were isolated by density gradient centrifugation. PBMCs intended for TCR sequencing were cryopreserved in liquid nitrogen and thawed later in a water bath at 37 degrees C. A purity of at least 90% was achieved for sorted or isolated CD4+, CD8+ and CD8+ TEMRA cells. V lost 10 bases and J lost 9 bases; the stretch between them is 16 bases long. CDR1 and CDR2 are read off the germline V gene (reference sequence) as SEHNR and FQNEAQ. From cysteine to phenylalanine, the CDR3 is 13 amino acids long. Left in the record is the CDR3 DNA by itself, 39 bases read in frame from the first base.

Details on this clonotype: Its recognized antigen is unknown. Per-nucleotide qualities are absent, and no much larger clonotype sits a single base away.

RNA was extracted using the RNeasy kit, and about 0.45 to 1 ug of the RNA was reverse transcribed with random hexamers. The immunoSEQ multiplex PCR assay, which covers 54 Vbeta and 13 Jbeta segments, was used to amplify TCR beta CDR3 regions. PCR amplification bias was corrected by using a synthetic template baseline for primer optimization and computational correction. Turning to the authors' computational methods: Reads were annotated to V, D and J genes according to IMGT and were analyzed with immunoSEQ Analyzer, with only productive sequences retained. Clonality was computed as one minus Shannon entropy normalized by log2 of the number of productive unique sequences. Public and private clones were assessed among the 100 most prevalent clones of each patient and control. Clones were defined as Susac-specific when absent from the healthy and MS cohorts, from fewer than 1,200 published viral clones and from other ImmuneACCESS disease sequences. TCRdb's own reprocessing of the public reads used fastp at Q25 and MiXCR and kept productive beta chains. Rows with a matching CDR3 protein are joined into one entry that keeps the most common DNA and genes. The V and J calls and clone size come from TCRdb's table, not from the authors' own analysis. The sample table records about 150,000 distinct CDR3 sequences; around 96% of these occur just once. In total, the top ten clones hold approximately 0.15% of the sample.

Sequences were obtained from CD4+ T cells from PBMCs. The TCR originated in a human donor with Susac syndrome. The rearranged segments are TRBV7-9 and TRBJ1-6; TRBD1 could be the D gene, as 5 bases match. This receptor carries the CDR3 CATRGVRFSPLHF. The bases read TGTGCCACGCGGGGGGTAAGGTTTTCACCCCTCCACTTT.